These 31 T cell receptor beta chains originate from one sample sequenced in a study of shared clonotypes between healthy human individuals. Assay: immunoSEQ multiplex PCR; the TCRdb copy retains only in-frame clones and omits some. Here the sample spans a few hundred thousand clones, more than 95% being singletons. Sequencing used naive CD4+ T cells sorted from blood. Subset: CD45RA+ positively selected. The receptors were sampled from a woman in her thirties in good health.

The V gene is TRBV2, the J gene TRBJ1-1; 7 bases fit TRBD1. The germline CDR1 and CDR2 sequences are SNHLY and FYNNEI. This CDR3 is built from 15 residues. The V segment lost 6 bases and the J segment 7 bases; nucleotides outside the gene matches: 14. The CDR3 sequence is CASSAGRGTDYEAFF. The CDR3 DNA sequence: TGTGCCAGCAGCGCGGGCAGGGGGACAGACTATGAAGCTTTCTTT. Using reference TRBV2 and TRBJ1-1 for the parts outside the CDR3, the full variable domain is EPEVTQTPSHQVTQMGQEVILRCVPISNHLYFYWYRQILGQKVEFLVSFYNNEISEKSEIFDDQFSVERPDGSNFTLKIRSTKLEDSAMYFCASSAGRGTDYEAFFGQGTRLTVV.

The V call is TRBV2, the J call TRBJ1-4; TRBD1 might be the D (5 bases). The V gene lost 6 bases and the J gene lost 4 bases, with 15 bases spanning the gap. CDR3 length: 15 residues. Germline V gene lookup returns CDR1 SNHLY and CDR2 FYNNEI. The CDR3 DNA reads as TGTGCCAGCAGATCACGCAGGGCGGATAATGAAAAACTGTTTTTT. Translation gives CASRSRRADNEKLFF.

The genes are TRBV19 and TRBJ2-5; 7 bases map to TRBD1. Judging by the DNA end, TRBJ2-7 fits better; the J call may be wrong. Germline V gene lookup returns CDR1 LNHDA and CDR2 SQIVND (reference sequence). The CDR3 extends over 15 amino acids. This CDR3 reads CASQDRTGESYEQYF. The CDR3 bases are TGTGCCAGTCAGGATCGGACAGGCGAATCCTACGAGCAGTACTTC.

The CDR3 coding sequence is TGTGCCAGTCTCGCAGGAGCCGGGTATGGCTACACCTTC. This gives the protein CASLAGAGYGYTF. The J gene is TRBJ1-2, the V gene TRBV19; D remains unclear. Germline lookup yields CDR1 LNHDA and CDR2 SQIVND (reference sequence). CDR3 size: 13 residues. Trimming shortened V by 8 bases and J by 5 bases, and 15 bases separated the two germline ends.

V and J are TRBV10-3 and TRBJ1-1, with D hard to call. Looked up from germline, CDR1 is ENHRY and CDR2 is SYGVKD. The CDR3 has 12 residues. Trimming took 11 bases from V and 1 from J, leaving 11 bases between them. The CDR3 reads CAALGENTEAFF. As DNA, the CDR3 is TGTGCCGCCCTCGGAGAGAACACTGAAGCTTTCTTT.

The chain links TRBV29-1 to TRBJ2-1, with 11 bases that match TRBD2. CDR1 is SQVTM and CDR2 is ANQGSEA in the germline V gene. The trim removed 8 bases at V and 8 bases at J, leaving 11 bases unmatched. The CDR3 length is 14 residues. CDR3 protein: CSYTLAGGLYEQFF. The CDR3 bases are TGCAGCTATACTCTAGCGGGAGGATTATATGAGCAGTTCTTC.

This rearrangement joins TRBV4-1 to TRBJ2-1, with TRBD1 as a possible D gene (6 bases). Per germline, CDR1 MGHRA and CDR2 YSYEKL. The CDR3 totals 15 residues. Trimming removed 3 bases from V and 4 bases from J, with 13 bases in between. The CDR3, as DNA: TGCGCCAGCAGCCAGTCACGGGACAAGTACAATGAGCAGTTCTTC. It encodes CASSQSRDKYNEQFF.

The CDR3 nucleotides read TGTGCCAGCAGCGGACCTTTTGGGACATCTGGGCCCCAGCATTTT. Its translation is CASSGPFGTSGPQHF. The chain carries TRBV28 and TRBJ1-5; tentative D call: TRBD1 (6 bases). The CDR3 extends over 15 amino acids. CDR1 and CDR2 (germline): MDHEN, SYDVKM. V shed 6 bases and J shed 9 bases, with 21 bases lying between them.

Only a few counts were recorded for this clone. The chain uses TRBV5-6 and TRBJ2-5; D not resolved. CDR1 and CDR2 (germline): SGHDT, YYEEEE. The CDR3 extends over 14 amino acids. V lost 2 bases, J lost 1 base, and 9 bases lay in between. The CDR3 reads CASSFRLTQETQYF. The DNA for the CDR3 is TGTGCCAGCAGCTTTCGGCTTACCCAAGAGACCCAGTACTTC. Looking up the rest from reference TRBV5-6 and TRBJ2-5 gives the full variable domain: DAGVTQSPTHLIKTRGQQVTLRCSPKSGHDTVSWYQQALGQGPQFIFQYYEEEERQRGNFPDRFSGHQFPNYSSELNVNALLLGDSALYLCASSFRLTQETQYFGPGTRLLVL.

CDR3 loop: CASSLEGRNYGYTF. The CDR3 coding sequence is TGTGCCAGCAGTTTAGAGGGAAGAAACTATGGCTACACCTTC. The V gene is TRBV27, the J gene TRBJ1-2, with no clear D. Looked up from germline, CDR1 is MNHEY and CDR2 is SMNVEV (reference sequence). The ends were cut back, 2 bases at V and 2 bases at J, with 9 bases in the middle. The CDR3 totals 14 residues.

This chain joins TRBV14 and TRBJ1-4; D possibly corresponds to TRBD1 (6 bases). The CDR3 loop spans 13 amino acids. In germline, CDR1 is SGHDN, CDR2 FVKESK. With 3 bases removed from V and 8 bases from J, the gap between germline ends came to 10 bases. The CDR3, as DNA: TGTGCCAGCAGCCAGAACAGGGTAGAAAAACTGTTTTTT. It yields the protein CASSQNRVEKLFF.

This clone was found once. CDR3 region: CASSITHMNTEAFF. The CDR3 nucleotides are TGTGCCAGTAGTATTACACACATGAACACTGAAGCTTTCTTT. The chain combines TRBV19 with TRBJ1-1; D is undetermined. The germline gives CDR1 LNHDA, CDR2 SQIVND (reference sequence). V was pared by 3 bases and J by 0 bases, with 8 bases between. The CDR3 totals 14 residues. The variable domain in full, completed from reference TRBV19 and TRBJ1-1, reads DGGITQSPKYLFRKEGQNVTLSCEQNLNHDAMYWYRQDPGQGLRLIYYSQIVNDFQKGDIAEGYSVSREKKESFPLTVTSAQKNPTAFYLCASSITHMNTEAFFGQGTRLTVV.

This clone has a single count. This chain links TRBV18 with TRBJ2-7, with 9 bases identical to TRBD1. Germline-derived CDR1 and CDR2 are KGHSH and LQKENI. Losses at the gene ends were 0 bases for V and 5 bases for J; bases not matched to a gene: 8. The CDR3 runs to 16 residues. The CDR3 here is CASSPPRTGVIDEQYF. CDR3 nucleotides: TGTGCCAGCTCACCACCCCGGACAGGGGTGATTGACGAGCAGTACTTC.

The chain employs TRBV18 and TRBJ2-5; D uncertain. Germline CDR1 reads KGHSH; CDR2 reads LQKENI. V shed 2 bases and J shed 1 base, with 14 bases lying between them. This CDR3 is 16 amino acids long. This chain's CDR3 is CASSPRPGAPQETQYF. The CDR3 DNA reads as TGTGCCAGCTCACCAAGGCCTGGCGCGCCCCAAGAGACCCAGTACTTC.

The V call is TRBV13, the J call TRBJ2-5, with D maybe TRBD2 (5 bases). Germline CDR1 PRHDT, CDR2 FYEKMQ (reference sequence). V gave up 3 bases and J gave up 2 bases, with 16 bases separating them. The CDR3 sequence is 16 residues long. Here the CDR3 reads CASSLWRTEYQETQYF. CDR3 sequence (DNA): TGTGCCAGCAGCTTGTGGAGGACGGAGTATCAAGAGACCCAGTACTTC.

This chain links TRBV4-1 with TRBJ2-7; unclear D gene. CDR1 is MGHRA and CDR2 is YSYEKL in the germline V gene. CDR3 size: 13 residues. Between the trimmed V and J ends, which lost 3 bases and 4 bases, there was a span of 10 bases. The CDR3 sequence: CASSQTPLYEQYF. CDR3 in DNA: TGCGCCAGCAGCCAGACTCCCCTATACGAGCAGTACTTC.

V is TRBV19 and J is TRBJ2-2; 7 nucleotides match TRBD1. Unmatched junction bases numbered 10, after V lost 6 bases and J lost 6 bases. The CDR3 covers 15 residues. Germline assignment: CDR1 LNHDA and CDR2 SQIVND (reference sequence). Written as DNA, the CDR3 is TGTGCCAGTAGAGGGGCAAGGGGGCCATCCGGGGAGCTGTTTTTT. Amino acid sequence: CASRGARGPSGELFF.

The V gene is TRBV28, the J gene TRBJ1-5, with unresolved D. The CDR3 covers 15 residues. Germline loops: CDR1 MDHEN, CDR2 SYDVKM. V lost 6 bases to trimming and J lost 0 bases, with 12 bases between them. CDR3: CASSKAVASNQPQHF. CDR3 coding DNA: TGTGCCAGCAGCAAGGCGGTAGCTAGCAATCAGCCCCAGCATTTT.

With respect to this clone: This sample includes further DNA sequences coding for the same CDR3. V and J are TRBV29-1 and TRBJ2-7, with a tentative D call TRBD2 (6 bases). Per the germline V gene, CDR1 is SQVTM and CDR2 is ANQGSEA. CDR3 length equals 13 residues. Trimming pared 7 bases from V and 6 bases from J, leaving 19 bases between. The CDR3 here is CSARGTQIGEQYF. In DNA form, the CDR3 reads TGCAGCGCCCGCGGGACCCAAATTGGCGAGCAGTACTTC.

This chain connects TRBV25-1 to TRBJ2-5; the match to TRBD1 covers 9 bases. Germline assignment: CDR1 MGHDK and CDR2 SYGVNS. The V and J ends lost 5 bases and 9 bases, in that order; junction bases with no gene match: 10. The CDR3 covers 14 residues. In DNA, the CDR3 is TGTGCCAGCAGTAATCCGGGACAGGGAACGGCCCAGTACTTC. Its protein product is CASSNPGQGTAQYF.

This chain uses TRBV12-5 with TRBJ2-7; maybe TRBD2 (5 bases). V lost 1 base and J lost 6, with 22 bases in between. The germline gives CDR1 LGHNT, CDR2 FRNRAP. The CDR3 is made up of 17 amino acids. The CDR3 DNA reads TGTGCTAGTGGTTTGGCACCCTTACTAGTGTCAGATAGCGAGCAGTACTTC. It is translated as CASGLAPLLVSDSEQYF.

The gene calls are TRBV7-8 and TRBJ2-7; TRBD2 is a possible D gene (5 bases). Trimming removed 5 bases from V and 0 bases from J, with 17 bases in between. Germline V lookup: CDR1 SGHVS, CDR2 FQNEAQ. The CDR3 length is 16 residues. This CDR3 reads CASSHERIPRSYEQYF. Here the CDR3 DNA reads TGTGCCAGCAGCCACGAGCGGATCCCACGCTCCTACGAGCAGTACTTC.

The chain is built from TRBV5-6 and TRBJ2-3; D ambiguous. Trimming shortened V by 5 bases and J by 2 bases, and 21 bases separated the two germline ends. The CDR3 consists of 17 residues. Germline CDR1 and CDR2: SGHDT and YYEEEE. Here the CDR3 reads CASRQTGGNQYTDTQYF. For the CDR3, the DNA is TGTGCCAGCAGACAAACCGGCGGAAACCAGTACACAGATACGCAGTATTTT. Full variable domain (missing parts from reference TRBV5-6 and TRBJ2-3): DAGVTQSPTHLIKTRGQQVTLRCSPKSGHDTVSWYQQALGQGPQFIFQYYEEEERQRGNFPDRFSGHQFPNYSSELNVNALLLGDSALYLCASRQTGGNQYTDTQYFGPGTRLTVL.

The chain has TRBV28 and TRBJ2-5, with D possibly being TRBD1 or TRBD2 (6 bases each). The end of the DNA is better explained by TRBJ2-7, so the J call may be wrong. The CDR3 is 13 amino acids. Looked up from germline, CDR1 is MDHEN and CDR2 is SYDVKM. The CDR3 DNA is TGTGCCAGTCGGAGGGACAACTCCTACGAGCAGTACTTC. Protein sequence: CASRRDNSYEQYF.

This rearrangement joins TRBV23-1 to TRBJ2-3; D may be TRBD2 (6 bases). TRBV23-1 carries the ORF label, with uncertain function. CDR3 size: 16 residues. V lost 0 bases, J lost 1 base, and 11 bases lay in between. The CDR3 loop reads CASSQSLGDCTDTQYF. DNA for the CDR3: TGCGCCAGCAGTCAATCGCTGGGGGACTGCACAGATACGCAGTATTTT.

The chain recombines TRBV7-8 with TRBJ1-1, with 10 bases identical to TRBD1. Germline CDR1 is SGHVS and CDR2 is FQNEAQ. Unmatched junction bases numbered 10, after V lost 5 bases and J lost 10 bases. The CDR3 contains 14 residues. The CDR3 region is CASSTRTGGIGAFF. The CDR3 coding sequence is TGTGCCAGCAGCACCCGGACAGGGGGGATTGGAGCTTTCTTT.

The table lists this clone with a count of one. V is TRBV10-1 and J is TRBJ2-2; D ambiguous. Trimming took 8 bases from V and 7 from J, leaving 14 bases between them. The CDR3 runs to 13 residues. Germline lookup yields CDR1 WNHNN and CDR2 SYGVQD (reference sequence). The CDR3 is CASRGGPFGELFF. DNA of the CDR3: TGCGCCAGCCGAGGCGGCCCATTCGGGGAGCTGTTTTTT.

J is TRBJ2-7 and V is TRBV7-2, with 8 bases that match TRBD2. The CDR3 covers 15 residues. J was trimmed by 2 bases and V by 0 bases; bases with no gene match: 3. Germline V gives CDR1 SGHTA, CDR2 FQGNSA. CDR3 amino acids: CASSLASGAAYEQYF. In DNA, the CDR3 is TGTGCCAGCAGCTTAGCTAGCGGGGCCGCCTACGAGCAGTACTTC.

The V and J genes are TRBV7-2 and TRBJ2-3; 14 bases align to TRBD2. CDR1 is SGHTA and CDR2 is FQGNSA in the germline V gene. The CDR3 has 19 residues. After removal of 0 bases from V and 0 bases from J, the junction contained 5 bases not matched to a gene. The CDR3 spells CASSLAGTSGSRSTDTQYF. CDR3 DNA sequence: TGTGCCAGCAGCTTAGCCGGGACTAGCGGGAGCCGGAGCACAGATACGCAGTATTTT.

Written as DNA, the CDR3 is TGTGCCAGCAGCGGCAGACAGGGTTGGGGATGGAATGAGCAGTTCTTC. Protein product: CASSGRQGWGWNEQFF. The chain links TRBV11-2 to TRBJ2-1; TRBD1 matches at 7 bases. Germline V CDR1 and CDR2: SGHAT, FQNNGV. CDR3 length: 16 residues. The V segment lost 5 bases and the J segment 7 bases; nucleotides outside the gene matches: 14. Based on the CDR3 plus reference TRBV11-2 and TRBJ2-1, the full variable domain is EAGVAQSPRYKIIEKRQSVAFWCNPISGHATLYWYQQILGQGPKLLIQFQNNGVVDDSQLPKDRFSAERLKGVDSTLKIQPAKLEDSAVYLCASSGRQGWGWNEQFFGPGTRLTVL.

The rearrangement uses TRBV7-3 and TRBJ2-7; D perhaps matches TRBD2 (5 bases). The CDR3 is 17 amino acids. Germline lookup yields CDR1 SGHTA and CDR2 FQGTGA. Trimming shortened V by 5 bases and J by 2 bases, and 22 bases separated the two germline ends. CDR3 sequence: CASSPRRRTLLTYEQYF. In DNA form, the CDR3 reads TGTGCCAGCAGCCCACGGCGGAGGACCCTTTTAACCTACGAGCAGTACTTC.